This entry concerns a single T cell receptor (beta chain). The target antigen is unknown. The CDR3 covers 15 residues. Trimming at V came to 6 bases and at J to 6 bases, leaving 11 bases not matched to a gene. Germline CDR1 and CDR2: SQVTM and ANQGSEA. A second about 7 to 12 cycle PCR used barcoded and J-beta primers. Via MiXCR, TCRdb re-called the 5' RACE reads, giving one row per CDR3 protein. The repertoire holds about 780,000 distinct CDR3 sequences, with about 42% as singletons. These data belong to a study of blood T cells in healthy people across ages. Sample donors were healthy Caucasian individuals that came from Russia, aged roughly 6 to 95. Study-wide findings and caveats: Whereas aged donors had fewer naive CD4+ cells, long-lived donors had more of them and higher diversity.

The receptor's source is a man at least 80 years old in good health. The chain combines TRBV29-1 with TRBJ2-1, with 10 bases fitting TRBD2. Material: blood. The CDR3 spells CSVDSGTSAGNEQFF. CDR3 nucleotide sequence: TGCAGCGTCGATTCCGGGACTAGCGCCGGCAATGAGCAGTTCTTC.